A single sample is the source of the 7 T cell receptor beta chains below, sequenced in a study of vaccination and CD4 T cells after COVID-19. No antigen has been identified for these receptors. With the Oncomine TCR Beta short-read assay, DNA from cultured CD4+ T cells was sequenced. Via MiXCR, TCRdb re-called the PCR reads, giving one row per CDR3 protein. The sample carries under 25,000 distinct CDR3 sequences, around 66% recorded once. Sample treatment: roughly 11-day PBMC culture with coronavirus spike peptide pools or control peptides (ViraFEST assay). Sequencing was performed on CD4+ T cells from blood, cultured in vitro. These receptors were collected from a human donor who had recovered from COVID-19.

This clonotype appeared a few times. The rearrangement links TRBV2 to TRBJ1-3; the D is unclear. Germline lookup yields CDR1 SNHLY and CDR2 FYNNEI. This CDR3 region has 14 residues. The V end was cut by 4 bases, the J end by 0 bases, with 7 bases between. The CDR3 region has the DNA TGTGCCAGCAGTGCAGTACCCTCTGGAAACACCATATATTTT. This translates into CASSAVPSGNTIYF. The variable domain in full, with the rest retrieved from reference TRBV2 and TRBJ1-3, is EPEVTQTPSHQVTQMGQEVILRCVPISNHLYFYWYRQILGQKVEFLVSFYNNEISEKSEIFDDQFSVERPDGSNFTLKIRSTKLEDSAMYFCASSAVPSGNTIYFGEGSWLTVV.

V usage is TRBV27 and J usage is TRBJ2-5; no definite D call. The CDR3 is made up of 14 amino acids. V lost 3 bases, J lost 4 bases, and 12 bases lay in between. CDR1 is MNHEY and CDR2 is SMNVEV in the germline V gene (reference sequence). The CDR3 sequence is CASSFSRVVETQYF. The CDR3 DNA sequence: TGTGCCAGCAGTTTCTCCCGGGTTGTAGAGACCCAGTACTTC.

Only a few counts were recorded for this clonotype. J is TRBJ1-1 and V is TRBV12-3 or TRBV12-4, with D possibly matching TRBD1 (5 bases). This CDR3 contains 12 residues. V dropped 7 bases and J dropped 2 bases, with 8 bases sitting between them. As DNA, the CDR3 is TGTGCCAGCATGGGGGAAAACACTGAAGCTTTCTTT. Its translation: CASMGENTEAFF.

The chain recombines TRBV6-1 with TRBJ1-1; D remains unclear. Trimming cost V 8 bases and J 2 bases, with 9 bases left between them. Germline CDR1 MNHNS, CDR2 SASEGT. The CDR3 totals 12 residues. The CDR3 DNA follows: TGTGCCAGCTCCGTAGAAAACACTGAAGCTTTCTTT. Protein product: CASSVENTEAFF.

The genes are TRBV7-9 and TRBJ1-1; D possibly corresponds to TRBD1 (5 bases). The V end was cut by 1 base, the J end by 8 bases, with 14 bases between. Per germline, CDR1 SEHNR and CDR2 FQNEAQ (reference sequence). The CDR3 length is 14 residues. CDR3: CASSLEPGQREAFF. Here the CDR3 DNA reads TGTGCCAGCAGCTTAGAGCCGGGGCAGCGGGAAGCTTTCTTT.

The chain is built from TRBV6-5 and TRBJ2-7, with 8 bases matching TRBD2. CDR3 length: 17 residues. CDR1 is MNHEY and CDR2 is SVGAGI in the germline V gene. J gave up 5 bases and V 2 bases, and 14 bases lay outside the gene matches. The CDR3 DNA reads TGTGCCAGCAGTTACGGGGGAAGGGCGGGAGGAAGCAACGAGCAGTACTTC. It codes for CASSYGGRAGGSNEQYF.

In this sample, this clonotype turned up a few times. This chain uses TRBV19 with TRBJ1-1; unclear D gene. Trimming took 5 bases from V and 1 from J, leaving 8 bases between them. The CDR3 runs 13 residues. Germline CDR1 is LNHDA and CDR2 is SQIVND (reference sequence). As DNA, the CDR3 is TGTGCCAGTAGTGCCAGGACGAACACTGAAGCTTTCTTT. Protein: CASSARTNTEAFF.